This TCR beta chain was identified in a study of T cells in Graves' hyperthyroidism and ophthalmopathy. Trimming removed 4 bases at V and 1 base at J, with 16 bases between. Germline assignment: CDR1 LGHNA and CDR2 YNFKEQ. CDR3 length equals 16 residues. Ten or more counts support this clonotype. The antigen remains unidentified. These patients, aged 18 to 65, had recently diagnosed hyperthyroidism lasting under 2 months. Uncontrolled infection, other autoimmune disease, pregnancy or lactation barred patients from enrollment. Used for diagnoses were clinical symptoms, serum thyroxine and TRAb, thyroid ultrasound and orbital computed tomography. General study results and limits: Blood also carried most thyroid clonotypes expanded above 0.001.

TCR beta CDR3 region amplification was performed from RNA transcripts. With the HTBI primer set, the TCR CDR3 went through a first round of RT-PCR. TCRdb passed the multiplex PCR reads through MiXCR, listing each CDR3 protein once. The table lists roughly 300,000 distinct CDR3 sequences, less than 30% of them singletons. The TCR comes from a man between 40 and 49 years old with Graves' hyperthyroidism that later progressed to Graves' ophthalmopathy. The sample comprised blood. The chain couples TRBV4-2 to TRBJ2-5; D is possibly TRBD2 (6 bases). CDR3 nucleotides: TGTGCCAGCAGCCCGCGAGGTAGCGGAACCCAAGAGACCCAGTACTTC. Translating it yields CASSPRGSGTQETQYF.